This T cell receptor beta chain was retrieved from a study of cytomegalovirus exposure and HLA in healthy donors. For this clone: Antigen: not known.

CMV serostatus was not recorded for this donor. Study-wide results and caveats: Among CMV-associated TCR beta chains, most appeared HLA-restricted in a later analysis. In a later analysis, productive TCRs from donors in an Asian-associated ancestry cluster reportedly carried fewer N-insertions than the cohort mean.

PCR primers comprised 60 Vbeta and 13 Jbeta primers. The table came from immunoSEQ multiplex PCR; TCRdb's copy has only in-frame clones and leaves some out. This table has some 150,000 clones, 73% appearing once. This clonotype was sampled from a human donor in good health. The specimen was PBMCs.

CDR3 loop: CASSQDLQLTVQYF. CDR3 nucleotide sequence: TGCGCCAGCAGCCAAGATCTCCAACTAACTGTTCAGTACTTC. The chain carries TRBV4-1 and TRBJ2-4, with D uncertain. Germline CDR1 and CDR2: MGHRA and YSYEKL. The CDR3 sequence is 14 residues long. The V and J ends lost 0 bases and 11 bases respectively, with 14 bases between them.